The clone carrying this T cell receptor beta chain was found once. Its antigen is currently unknown. With 5 bases clipped from V and 0 bases from J, the junction kept 8 bases outside the gene matches. The CDR3 loop spans 16 amino acids. CDR1 is MDHEN and CDR2 is SYDVKM in the germline V gene. This record belongs to a study of T cell responses to AZD1222 COVID-19 vaccine. On the study more broadly: Analysis merged second doses at about 4 or about 12 weeks.

TCRdb's table, derived via immunoSEQ multiplex PCR, lists solely in-frame clones and lacks some. The profile covers about 110,000 clones, with more than 70% appearing a single time and around 5% taken by the ten largest. Study-level findings and limits: Seropositive AZD1222 recipients at baseline numbered only six or seven. Among spike-specific TCRs, nearly half reportedly target unmutated variant regions. Spike-specific TCR breadth rose after two AZD1222 doses, and depth rose as well.

The receptor was isolated from an adult in good health. The sequences come from peripheral blood, collected on day 0 of AZD1222 vaccination. The chain joins TRBV28 to TRBJ1-1; 8 positions match TRBD1. The CDR3 loop is CASSPRQGRVNTEAFF. The CDR3 DNA reads TGTGCCAGCAGTCCTAGACAGGGGAGGGTGAACACTGAAGCTTTCTTT.